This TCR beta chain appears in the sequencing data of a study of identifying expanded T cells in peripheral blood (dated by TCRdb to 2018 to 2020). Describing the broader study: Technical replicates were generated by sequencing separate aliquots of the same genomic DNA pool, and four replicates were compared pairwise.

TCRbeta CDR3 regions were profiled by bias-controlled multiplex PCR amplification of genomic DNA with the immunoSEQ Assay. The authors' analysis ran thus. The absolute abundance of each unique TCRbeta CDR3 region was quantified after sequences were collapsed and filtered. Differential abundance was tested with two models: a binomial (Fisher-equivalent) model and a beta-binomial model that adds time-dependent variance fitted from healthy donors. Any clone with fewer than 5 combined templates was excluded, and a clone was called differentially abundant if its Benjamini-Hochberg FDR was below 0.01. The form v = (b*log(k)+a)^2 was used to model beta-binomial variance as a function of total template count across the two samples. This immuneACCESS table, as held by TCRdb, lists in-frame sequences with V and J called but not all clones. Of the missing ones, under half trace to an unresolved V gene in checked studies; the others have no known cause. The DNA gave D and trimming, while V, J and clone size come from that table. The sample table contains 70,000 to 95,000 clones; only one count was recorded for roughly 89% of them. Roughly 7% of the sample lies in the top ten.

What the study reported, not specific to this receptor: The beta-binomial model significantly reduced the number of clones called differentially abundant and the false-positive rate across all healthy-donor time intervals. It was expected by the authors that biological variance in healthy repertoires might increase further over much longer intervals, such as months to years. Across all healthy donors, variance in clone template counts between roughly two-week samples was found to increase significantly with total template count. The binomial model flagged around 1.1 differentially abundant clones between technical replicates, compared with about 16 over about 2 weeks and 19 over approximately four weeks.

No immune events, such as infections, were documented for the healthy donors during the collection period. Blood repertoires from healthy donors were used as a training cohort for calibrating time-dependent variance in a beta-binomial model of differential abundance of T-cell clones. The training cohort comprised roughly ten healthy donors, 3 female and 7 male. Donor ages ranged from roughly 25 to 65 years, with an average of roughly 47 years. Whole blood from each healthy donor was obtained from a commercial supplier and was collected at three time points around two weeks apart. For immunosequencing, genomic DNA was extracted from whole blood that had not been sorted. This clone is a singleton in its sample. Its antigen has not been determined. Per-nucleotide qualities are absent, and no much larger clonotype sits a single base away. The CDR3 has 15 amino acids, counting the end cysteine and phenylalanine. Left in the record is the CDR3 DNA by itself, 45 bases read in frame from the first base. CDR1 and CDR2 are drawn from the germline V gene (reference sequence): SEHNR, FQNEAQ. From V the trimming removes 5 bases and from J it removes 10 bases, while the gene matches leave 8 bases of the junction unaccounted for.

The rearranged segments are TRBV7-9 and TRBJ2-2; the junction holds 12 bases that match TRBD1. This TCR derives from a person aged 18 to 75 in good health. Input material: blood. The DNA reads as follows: TGTGCCAGCAGCATAGACGGGACAGGGGGCAAGGAGCTGTTTTTT. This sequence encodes CASSIDGTGGKELFF.